This is a list of T cell receptor beta chains from one sample in a study of CD8+ T cells in alopecia areata. Assay used: immunoSEQ multiplex PCR; TCRdb lists only in-frame clones, some missing. Of over 200,000 clones listed, about 53% are singletons. Sequenced here: CD4+ T cells sorted from blood, sampled at week 0. The origin of the receptors is a human donor with alopecia areata. The CDR3 runs from the conserved cysteine through the conserved F or W. Each record gives: D gene, V gene, J gene, clone size, CDR3 DNA, CDR3 protein. A D gene is named only where the DNA matches it firmly. Rows give clone size only sometimes, using once, few, many, or a class for an expanded clone.

TRBD1	TRBV30	TRBJ1-2	.	TGTGCCTGGGCAGGGGGAACGGATGGCTACACCTTC	CAWAGGTDGYTF
TRBD1	TRBV27	TRBJ2-3	few	TGTGCCAGCGGACGGGACAGACCAAGCACAGATACGCAGTATTTT	CASGRDRPSTDTQYF
.	TRBV5-1	TRBJ1-2	.	TGCGCCAGCAGTTTGGACAGTGAAGATGGCTACACCTTC	CASSLDSEDGYTF
TRBD1	TRBV18	TRBJ2-7	.	TGTGCCAGCTCACCATCTGGACAGGGACCGTACGAGCAGTACTTC	CASSPSGQGPYEQYF
.	TRBV10-3	TRBJ2-3	few	TGTGCCATCAGTGAGGACGTAGATACGCAGTATTTT	CAISEDVDTQYF
.	TRBV7-9	TRBJ1-2	.	TGTGCCAGCAGCTTAGATGTAGCAGGGGTTCATGGCTACACCTTC	CASSLDVAGVHGYTF
TRBD2	TRBV7-9	TRBJ2-3	.	TGTGCCAGCAGCTTAGCGCGTGGCGGGAGGGCCGATACGCAGTATTTT	CASSLARGGRADTQYF
.	TRBV6-5	TRBJ1-2	once	TGTGCCAGCAGTCCAGGACTGTTCTATGGCTACACCTTC	CASSPGLFYGYTF
TRBD2	TRBV7-2	TRBJ2-7	.	TGTGCCAGCAGCTTAGTAGCGGGCAGCTACGAGCAGTACTTC	CASSLVAGSYEQYF
.	TRBV7-8	TRBJ2-3	few	TGTGCCAGCAGCTCCTCAGAAAGCACAGATACGCAGTATTTT	CASSSSESTDTQYF
.	TRBV25-1	TRBJ2-1	.	TGTGCCAGCAGTGAATACCCGACAGGCTACCTCTCCTACAATGAGCAGTTCTTC	CASSEYPTGYLSYNEQFF
TRBD1	TRBV6-1	TRBJ1-2	.	TGTGCCAGCAGTCCGGGACAGGGAAACTATGGCTACACCTTC	CASSPGQGNYGYTF
.	TRBV14	TRBJ1-3	few	TGTGCCAGCCGCCACTATAGGACGAGCGGAAACACCATATATTTT	CASRHYRTSGNTIYF
.	TRBV6-5	TRBJ1-5	.	TGTGCCAGCAGACGTCAGGGAACGGGTCAGCCCCAGCATTTT	CASRRQGTGQPQHF
TRBD2	TRBV11-3	TRBJ2-1	.	TGTGCCAGCAGCGGGAGGGGCAATGAGCAGTTCTTC	CASSGRGNEQFF
TRBD2	TRBV5-4	TRBJ2-3	.	TGTGCCAGCAGCCCAGGGACTAGCGGGAGGGCTAGAGATACGCAGTATTTT	CASSPGTSGRARDTQYF
TRBD1	TRBV29-1	TRBJ2-1	few	TGCAGTGGAGGTGGGACAGGGAATGAGCAGTTCTTC	CSGGGTGNEQFF
.	TRBV30	TRBJ2-3	.	TGTGCCTGGAGTGTAAAGGCGAGCACAGATACGCAGTATTTT	CAWSVKASTDTQYF
.	TRBV15	TRBJ2-6	.	TGTGCCACCAGCAGATATGGGACACCGCAAGGGGCCAACGTCCTGACTTTC	CATSRYGTPQGANVLTF
TRBD2	TRBV15	TRBJ2-7	.	TGTGCCACCAGCAGAGATTGGCTAGCGGGAATGACCGAGCAGTACTTC	CATSRDWLAGMTEQYF
TRBD1	TRBV27	TRBJ1-2	.	TGTGCCAGCAGCCCCTGGACAGGGAACTATGGCTACACCTTC	CASSPWTGNYGYTF
.	TRBV30	TRBJ1-6	.	TGTGCCTGGAGTGTGGTAATGTCACCCCTCCACTTT	CAWSVVMSPLHF
TRBD1	TRBV29-1	TRBJ2-3	.	TGCAGCGCCGGACAGGGGGAGTATTTT	CSAGQGEYF
TRBD1	TRBV29-1	TRBJ1-1	few	TGCAGCACAGGGACAGGGAACACTGAAGCTTTCTTT	CSTGTGNTEAFF
TRBD1	TRBV30	TRBJ1-1	.	TGTGCCTGGAGCGGGGACAGGGGACACACTGAAGCTTTCTTT	CAWSGDRGHTEAFF
TRBD2	TRBV10-3	TRBJ2-7	.	TGTGCCATCAGTGATCCCGAGGGACTAGCGGGAGTGGTCTACGAGCAGTACTTC	CAISDPEGLAGVVYEQYF
TRBD1	TRBV6-5	TRBJ2-7	.	TGTGCCAGCAGCTATGGACAGGTTAACTCCTACGAGCAGTACTTC	CASSYGQVNSYEQYF